The clone carrying this T cell receptor beta chain came up a few times. Its antigen is as yet unknown. V lost 4 bases and J lost 0, with 12 bases in between. CDR1 and CDR2 (germline): MNHEY, SMNVEV (reference sequence). The CDR3 has 16 residues. Building of the TCR beta libraries involved iRepertoire HTBI primers and Arm-PCR of CDR3 regions. TCRdb reprocessed the multiplex PCR reads with MiXCR, giving one entry per CDR3 protein. The data hold about 240,000 distinct CDR3 sequences, with 20% observed a single time. The time point: newly diagnosed GD, antithyroid drugs for less than 3 months. PBMC RNA was the source of the TCR library. The authors diagnosed Graves' disease using American Thyroid Association guidelines. This sample stems from a study of regulatory T cells in long-lasting Graves disease. Findings and caveats of the study: The small sample size may have reduced accuracy. Those with persistent disease had in common more public clonotypes (about 3,000) than new patients (about 900).

The sample here was peripheral blood mononuclear cells (PBMCs), taken at new diagnosis, from a patient treated with antithyroid drugs. The chain uses TRBV27 and TRBJ1-4; no clear D gene. The TCR was taken from a female donor with Graves disease. CDR3 sequence reads: CASSSQLYATNEKLFF. CDR3 nucleotides: TGTGCCAGCAGTTCACAGCTTTATGCAACTAATGAAAAACTGTTTTTT.